The 17 T cell receptor beta chains in this list originate from one sample, sequenced in a study of beta chain features in type 1 diabetes. Study-wide results and limits: Shorter TCRB CDR3s, moderately but significantly so, were found in Type 1 diabetes patients in all four CD4+ subsets.

All of the isolated RNA was reverse transcribed, so expressed TCRB transcripts were sequenced. Some clones are missing from TCRdb's copy, which holds only in-frame ones; the method was immunoSEQ multiplex PCR. The data hold over 200,000 clones, with under 13% observed a single time. These TCRs are of unknown antigen specificity. Material for sequencing was naive CD4+ T cells from blood. These TCRs come from a man aged 25-45 years with type 1 diabetes.

The chain employs TRBV4-3 and TRBJ2-3; a weak D match, TRBD1 (5 bases). This CDR3 is built from 13 residues. Trimming took 9 bases from V and 4 from J, leaving 14 bases between them. The germline gives CDR1 LGHNA, CDR2 YSLEER. CDR3 residues: CASSSGLPDTQYF. CDR3 nucleotide sequence: TGCGCCAGTTCTTCAGGGCTCCCAGATACGCAGTATTTT.

J is TRBJ1-1 and V is TRBV7-8; no clear D gene. Trimming took 1 base from V and 0 from J, leaving 12 bases between them. Germline V lookup: CDR1 SGHVS, CDR2 FQNEAQ. The CDR3 has 16 residues. CDR3 sequence (DNA): TGTGCCAGCAGCTTAGGGGCAGTCCCCATGAACACTGAAGCTTTCTTT. It is translated as CASSLGAVPMNTEAFF.

This clone was counted between two and nine times. CDR3 sequence: CASSPRQNLNTEAFF. In DNA, the CDR3 is TGCGCCAGCAGCCCGCGACAGAATTTGAACACTGAAGCTTTCTTT. The chain combines TRBV5-1 with TRBJ1-1, with a tentative D call TRBD1 (5 bases). Germline V gene sequence: CDR1 SGHRS, CDR2 YFSETQ. The CDR3 is 15 amino acids. The V end was cut by 4 bases, the J end by 0 bases, with 13 bases between.

This clone was seen a few times. The chain joins TRBV5-6 to TRBJ2-7; tentative D call: TRBD2 (6 bases). Germline assignment: CDR1 SGHDT and CDR2 YYEEEE. CDR3 length: 14 amino acids. Trimming took 4 bases from V and 0 from J, leaving 11 bases between them. The CDR3: CASSGTASSYEQYF. CDR3 coding DNA: TGTGCCAGCAGCGGGACTGCCAGCTCCTACGAGCAGTACTTC.

The V gene is TRBV19, the J gene TRBJ2-6; tentatively, D is TRBD2 (6 bases). The germline V gene has CDR1 LNHDA and CDR2 SQIVND (reference sequence). The CDR3 has 18 amino acids. V lost 4 bases, J lost 2 bases, and 18 bases lay in between. The CDR3 DNA sequence: TGTGCCAGTAGTACCCCGGGCTCAGGCGGGACTGGGGCCAACGTCCTGACTTTC. It encodes CASSTPGSGGTGANVLTF.

This clone was counted a few times. The J gene is TRBJ2-3, the V gene TRBV6-5; 8 nucleotides agree with TRBD2. The germline V gene has CDR1 MNHEY and CDR2 SVGAGI. The CDR3 sequence is 15 residues long. The ends lost 2 bases at V and 4 bases at J; junction bases unmatched: 5. This CDR3 is CASSYGGGKSDTQYF. CDR3 in DNA: TGTGCCAGCAGTTACGGCGGGGGGAAGTCAGATACGCAGTATTTT.

The chain uses TRBV27 and TRBJ1-6; 7 bases are a match to TRBD1. V trimming: 5 bases; J trimming: 10 bases; junction bases outside the gene matches: 11. CDR1 and CDR2 (germline): MNHEY, SMNVEV (reference sequence). This CDR3 is 15 amino acids long. CDR3 region: CASSPSTGRGSPLHF. Here the CDR3 DNA reads TGTGCCAGCAGTCCATCGACAGGGCGAGGATCACCCCTCCACTTT.

This clone occurred a few times. CDR3 DNA sequence: TGTGCCAGCAGCTTAGGCGGGGGGACCGACGAGCAGTACTTC. Translated: CASSLGGGTDEQYF. The chain links TRBV7-2 to TRBJ2-7; TRBD2 agrees at 8 bases. This CDR3 spans 14 amino acids. The germline gives CDR1 SGHTA, CDR2 FQGNSA. Trimming cost V 1 base and J 5 bases; bases outside gene matches: 4.

In this sample, this clone turned up a few times. CDR3 residues: CAISVTPTGTGGSSPLHF. CDR3 coding DNA: TGTGCCATCAGTGTGACTCCGACCGGGACAGGGGGCAGTTCACCCCTCCACTTT. J is TRBJ1-6 and V is TRBV10-3; TRBD1 matches at 12 bases. From germline, CDR1 is ENHRY and CDR2 SYGVKD. The CDR3 length is 18 residues. V gave up 4 bases and J gave up 9 bases; unmatched junction bases: 13.

The rearrangement links TRBV7-2 to TRBJ2-5; TRBD1 aligns across 7 bases. Unmatched junction bases numbered 12, after V lost 5 bases and J lost 6 bases. CDR3 length: 15 amino acids. Looked up from germline, CDR1 is SGHTA and CDR2 is FQGNSA. DNA of the CDR3: TGTGCCAGCAGCCCTCGACAGGGAAGGGACCAGACCCAGTACTTC. Translating it yields CASSPRQGRDQTQYF.

The rearrangement links TRBV18 to TRBJ1-3; D not resolved. V shed 6 bases and J shed 8 bases, with 14 bases lying between them. The CDR3 totals 13 residues. Germline V lookup: CDR1 KGHSH, CDR2 LQKENI. The CDR3, as DNA: TGTGCCAGCTCCCCCTCCCGGGAGGACACCATATATTTT. Protein product: CASSPSREDTIYF. Full variable domain (missing parts from reference TRBV18 and TRBJ1-3): NAGVMQNPRHLVRRRGQEARLRCSPMKGHSHVYWYRQLPEEGLKFMVYLQKENIIDESGMPKERFSAEFPKEGPSILRIQQVVRGDSAAYFCASSPSREDTIYFGEGSWLTVV.

This chain uses TRBV2 with TRBJ2-7, with 7 bases lining up with TRBD2. The trim removed 3 bases at V and 4 bases at J, leaving 12 bases unmatched. The CDR3 totals 16 residues. Germline V gene data show CDR1 as SNHLY and CDR2 as FYNNEI. The chain's CDR3 is CASSDPTPGLTYEQYF. DNA of the CDR3: TGTGCCAGCAGTGACCCAACCCCGGGACTAACATACGAGCAGTACTTC.

This clone was found a few times. This chain connects TRBV5-6 to TRBJ2-3, with TRBD2 identical over 8 bases. J was trimmed by 5 bases and V by 4 bases; bases with no gene match: 6. The germline gives CDR1 SGHDT, CDR2 YYEEEE. The CDR3 extends over 14 amino acids. CDR3 sequence reads: CASSPRGGRDTQYF. DNA for the CDR3: TGTGCCAGCAGCCCCCGGGGGGGCAGAGATACGCAGTATTTT.

There are a few counts of this clone. The gene calls are TRBV5-4 and TRBJ2-5; possible D gene TRBD2, 6 bases. Trimming removed 2 bases from V and 2 bases from J, with 10 bases in between. The CDR3 totals 14 residues. Germline CDR1 and CDR2: SGHNT and YYREEE (reference sequence). The CDR3 here is CASSFGGDQETQYF. The DNA of the CDR3 is TGTGCCAGCAGCTTCGGGGGAGATCAAGAGACCCAGTACTTC.

This chain joins TRBV7-2 and TRBJ2-3; a possible D gene is TRBD2 (6 bases). The V end was cut by 4 bases, the J end by 4 bases, with 9 bases between. The CDR3 length is 13 residues. The germline gives CDR1 SGHTA, CDR2 FQGNSA. The CDR3 reads CASSSRLADTQYF. In DNA, the CDR3 is TGTGCCAGCAGCTCGAGACTAGCAGATACGCAGTATTTT.

This clone occurred a few times. The chain recombines TRBV18 with TRBJ2-4; 10 bases are shared with TRBD2. Losses at the gene ends were 0 bases for V and 0 bases for J; bases not matched to a gene: 5. CDR1 KGHSH and CDR2 LQKENI come from the germline V gene. This CDR3 is built from 18 residues. As DNA, the CDR3 is TGTGCCAGCTCACCACCGTTAACTAGCGGGATAGCCAAAAACATTCAGTACTTC. Its translation is CASSPPLTSGIAKNIQYF.

This chain uses TRBV6-1 with TRBJ2-2, with D hard to call. Trimming shortened V by 4 bases and J by 1 base, and 4 bases separated the two germline ends. CDR1 is MNHNS, CDR2 SASEGT, per germline. The CDR3 spans 13 residues. CDR3 nucleotide sequence: TGTGCCAGCAGTGGAGGGAACACCGGGGAGCTGTTTTTT. The encoded protein is CASSGGNTGELFF.